This is a list of T cell receptor beta chains from one sample in a study of human T cells and chemical hapten exposure. TCRdb ran MiXCR on the 5' RACE reads and lists one entry per CDR3 protein. This sample yields tens of thousands of distinct CDR3 sequences, of which approximately 15% are seen a single time; approximately 6.3% belongs to the top ten. All receptors derive from a female donor in good health. CDR3s include the opening cysteine and the closing phenylalanine or tryptophan. A D gene is named only where the DNA matches it firmly. Clone size is not always given. Where it is, it says once, few, many or a class for expanded clones.

TRBJ2-6 | - | - | TRBV6-2/TRBV6-3 | 13 | TGTGCCAGCAGTTATGGGGGAACCAACGTCCTGACTTTC | CASSYGGTNVLTF
TRBJ2-3 | - | TRBD1 | TRBV5-4 | 15 | TGTGCCAGAAGCGAAAAGACAGGGGCCACAGATACGCAGTATTTT | CARSEKTGATDTQYF
TRBJ2-3 | few | TRBD2 | TRBV2 | 14 | TGTGCCAGCAGGGTAGCGGGGGACACAGATACGCAGTATTTT | CASRVAGDTDTQYF
TRBJ2-5 | - | - | TRBV19 | 13 | TGTGCCAGTAGTATGGGGAGAGCCGGGACCCAGTACTTC | CASSMGRAGTQYF
TRBJ2-1 | few | TRBD2 | TRBV20-1 | 15 | TGCAGTGCTAGATGGGGGGGGAAATCCTACAATGAGCAGTTCTTC | CSARWGGKSYNEQFF
TRBJ2-3 | - | TRBD2 | TRBV4-1 | 16 | TGCGCCAGCAGCGGTAAAGCGGGAGACTACACAGATACGCAGTATTTT | CASSGKAGDYTDTQYF
TRBJ1-6 | few | TRBD1 | TRBV4-1 | 15 | TGCGCCAGCAGCGGTGGACAGGGGGCCTTTTCACCCCTCCACTTT | CASSGGQGAFSPLHF
TRBJ2-7 | few | - | TRBV30 | 12 | TGTGCCTGGAGTGTACCACCGTACGAGCAGTACTTC | CAWSVPPYEQYF
TRBJ2-1 | few | - | TRBV6-6 | 14 | TGTGCCAGCAGTCTTAGACTAGAGTTAGATGAGCAGTTCTTC | CASSLRLELDEQFF
TRBJ1-1 | many | - | TRBV6-5 | 15 | TGTGCCAGCAGAATAACCCAGGGCATGAACACTGAAGCTTTCTTT | CASRITQGMNTEAFF
TRBJ1-4 | - | TRBD1 | TRBV7-9 | 15 | TGTGCCAGCAGCCGGGACAGGGGGCTCGATGAAAAACTGTTTTTT | CASSRDRGLDEKLFF
TRBJ1-5 | few | - | TRBV6-5 | 14 | TGTGCCAGCAGTTACTACGGCGTGAATCAGCCCCAGCATTTT | CASSYYGVNQPQHF
TRBJ2-3 | few | TRBD2 | TRBV20-1 | 15 | TGCAGTGCTCACAGCGGGGGGGAAGGCACAGATACGCAGTATTTT | CSAHSGGEGTDTQYF
TRBJ2-5 | few | - | TRBV27 | 13 | TGTGCCAGCAGTTCATCCCCCCCCGGGACCCAGTACTTC | CASSSSPPGTQYF
TRBJ1-4 | once | TRBD1 | TRBV6-6 | 14 | TGTGCCAGCAGTTTGGACAGGGGGCGTGGGGCACTGTTTTTT | CASSLDRGRGALFF
TRBJ2-5 | - | - | TRBV2 | 17 | TGTGCCAGCAGTGGTTTCCCGGGAGCTAAGGTCGGGGAGACCCAGTACTTC | CASSGFPGAKVGETQYF
TRBJ2-7 | many | TRBD2 | TRBV7-2 | 14 | TGTGCCAGCAGCTCAGCGGGGGCCAGATACGAGCAGTACTTC | CASSSAGARYEQYF
TRBJ1-2 | many | TRBD1 | TRBV18 | 15 | TGTGCCAGCTCACCGACAGGGGAAGGGAGTCATGGCTACACCTTC | CASSPTGEGSHGYTF
TRBJ1-1 | few | - | TRBV3-1 | 14 | TGTGCCAGCAGCCAAGGTGCCGGGAGGACTGAAGCTTTCTTT | CASSQGAGRTEAFF
TRBJ1-5 | few | TRBD1 | TRBV7-2 | 13 | TGTGCCAGCAGTCAGGACAGGGGTCAGCCCCAGCATTTT | CASSQDRGQPQHF
TRBJ2-7 | - | TRBD1 | TRBV7-2 | 15 | TGTGCCAGCAGCTCACCGGACAGGGGAAACGTCGAGCAGTACTTC | CASSSPDRGNVEQYF
TRBJ2-3 | many | - | TRBV5-4 | 14 | TGTGCCAGCAGGGGGTCGGGACTGGATGATACGCAGTATTTT | CASRGSGLDDTQYF
TRBJ1-2 | few | TRBD1 | TRBV7-9 | 13 | TGTGCCAGCAGCTTTTCAGGGGGCAATGGCTACACCTTC | CASSFSGGNGYTF
TRBJ1-5 | few | - | TRBV28 | 15 | TGTGCCAGCAGTTTAGCCACCTCTTACAATCAGCCCCAGCATTTT | CASSLATSYNQPQHF
TRBJ1-2 | - | - | TRBV30 | 12 | TGTGCCTGGGTCAAGAACCAATACGGCTACACCTTC | CAWVKNQYGYTF
TRBJ2-5 | once | - | TRBV12-3/TRBV12-4 | 13 | TGTGCCAGCACCCCCCCCAGCGAAGAGACCCAGTACTTC | CASTPPSEETQYF
TRBJ2-7 | once | - | TRBV20-1 | 12 | TGCAGTGCTAGAGGGGCGAGGGGAGAGCAGTACTTC | CSARGARGEQYF
TRBJ2-3 | - | - | TRBV6-5 | 15 | TGTGCCAGCAGTCCCACCGGGGGGCCGACAGATACGCAGTATTTT | CASSPTGGPTDTQYF
TRBJ2-1 | - | - | TRBV2 | 16 | TGTGCCAGCAGGGGGATTTCTGGGGGAGGTCGTAATGAGCAGTTCTTC | CASRGISGGGRNEQFF
TRBJ1-1 | few | TRBD1 | TRBV20-1 | 13 | TGCAGTGCGACCGGGACAGAGAACACTGAAGCTTTCTTT | CSATGTENTEAFF
TRBJ1-5 | few | TRBD1 | TRBV28 | 14 | TGTGCCAGCAGGTCAGGGGGTGTTAATCAGCCCCAGCATTTT | CASRSGGVNQPQHF
TRBJ2-2 | many | - | TRBV29-1 | 13 | TGCAGCGCGGACGTACCGAACACCGGGGAGCTGTTTTTT | CSADVPNTGELFF
TRBJ2-7 | - | - | TRBV6-1 | 12 | TGTGCCAGCAGACGGACAGTCTACGAGCAGTACTTC | CASRRTVYEQYF
TRBJ2-7 | few | - | TRBV15 | 11 | TGTGCCACCAGCGGGGGGGGCGCGCAGTACTTC | CATSGGGAQYF
TRBJ1-1 | - | - | TRBV9 | 14 | TGTGCCAGCAGCGTAGGGGCAGCGAACACTGAAGCTTTCTTT | CASSVGAANTEAFF
TRBJ2-7 | many | TRBD1 | TRBV5-1 | 12 | TGCGCCAGCAGCCCCAGACAGGGTCAGCAGTACTTC | CASSPRQGQQYF
TRBJ2-2 | many | - | TRBV27 | 12 | TGTGCCAGCAGTTTATTAACCGGGGAGCTGTTTTTT | CASSLLTGELFF
TRBJ1-1 | - | - | TRBV3-1 | 11 | TGTGCCAGCAGCCAGAAAAGTGAAGCTTTCTTT | CASSQKSEAFF
TRBJ1-1 | few | - | TRBV30 | 14 | TGTGCCTGGGCGGGTGAGGGGGTCGGCACTGAAGCTTTCTTT | CAWAGEGVGTEAFF
TRBJ2-5 | - | TRBD2 | TRBV4-2 | 18 | TGTGCCAGCAGCCCCGGGACTAGCGGGAGGGGTTCTACGGAGACCCAGTACTTC | CASSPGTSGRGSTETQYF
TRBJ1-5 | few | - | TRBV7-2 | 14 | TGTGCCAGCAGCGAACAGATTAGCAATCAGCCCCAGCATTTT | CASSEQISNQPQHF
TRBJ1-2 | - | - | TRBV20-1 | 12 | TGCAGTGCTAGAGGCCCCCCCTATGGCTACACCTTC | CSARGPPYGYTF
TRBJ2-5 | - | - | TRBV7-6 | 12 | TGTGCCAGCAGCTTAGGAGATGGGGCCCAGTACTTC | CASSLGDGAQYF
TRBJ2-1 | - | TRBD1 | TRBV12-3/TRBV12-4 | 14 | TGTGCCAGCAGTTTAACACCCACCGGACAGGGCGAGTTCTTC | CASSLTPTGQGEFF
TRBJ2-1 | few | - | TRBV7-6 | 16 | TGTGCCAGCAGCGAAGCGTGGGGGGCGCGGAGGTATGAGCAGTTCTTC | CASSEAWGARRYEQFF
TRBJ1-1 | many | - | TRBV7-2 | 13 | TGTGCCAGCAGCTTAGAGGTGAACACTGAAGCTTTCTTT | CASSLEVNTEAFF
TRBJ1-1 | - | - | TRBV7-9 | 12 | TGTGCCACCCTCTGGGGGGGCACTGAAGCTTTCTTT | CATLWGGTEAFF
TRBJ2-3 | few | - | TRBV20-1 | 14 | TGCAGTGCGGCCCCGGGACTTCTCACAGATACGCAGTATTTT | CSAAPGLLTDTQYF
TRBJ2-5 | - | - | TRBV5-1 | 10 | TGCGCCAGCAGAGGGGAGACCCAGTACTTC | CASRGETQYF
TRBJ1-2 | - | - | TRBV9 | 12 | TGTGCCAGCAGCTTTCCCGCGAGGGGCTACACCTTC | CASSFPARGYTF
TRBJ1-1 | - | TRBD1 | TRBV5-5 | 15 | TGTGCCAGCAGCGTAAACAGGGGGCGCAGCACTGAAGCTTTCTTT | CASSVNRGRSTEAFF
TRBJ1-2 | large | - | TRBV2 | 13 | TGTGCCAGCAGTGCCCGCCCGGATTATGGCTACACCTTC | CASSARPDYGYTF
TRBJ2-7 | - | TRBD2 | TRBV20-1 | 15 | TGCAGTGCTAGAGATCCTACTAGCGGGAGGGTCGAGCAGTACTTC | CSARDPTSGRVEQYF
TRBJ1-1 | - | - | TRBV5-5 | 18 | TGTGCCAGCAGCTTGGTACTCGTCGCGGTCGGATTGAACACTGAAGCTTTCTTT | CASSLVLVAVGLNTEAFF
TRBJ1-2 | few | - | TRBV12-3/TRBV12-4 | 12 | TGTGCCAGCAGTGAGGACAGATATGGCTACACCTTC | CASSEDRYGYTF
TRBJ1-1 | - | - | TRBV10-3 | 13 | TGTGCCATCAGTCAGGGTGAGGACACTGAAGCTTTCTTT | CAISQGEDTEAFF
TRBJ1-2 | - | TRBD1 | TRBV5-4 | 15 | TGTGCCAGCAGCGGTAACAGGGGGCGCGGCTATGGCTACACCTTC | CASSGNRGRGYGYTF
TRBJ1-2 | few | - | TRBV6-1 | 13 | TGTGCCAGCAGTGAAAGGCACGGCTATGGCTACACCTTC | CASSERHGYGYTF
TRBJ1-1 | few | - | TRBV27 | 13 | TGTGCCAGCAGATTTCAGGGAAACACTGAAGCTTTCTTT | CASRFQGNTEAFF
TRBJ2-7 | many | - | TRBV28 | 15 | TGTGCCAGCAGTTCAGAGGGGCACGAACTCTACGAGCAGTACTTC | CASSSEGHELYEQYF